This T cell receptor (beta chain) was sequenced for a study of T-cell memory formation after mild COVID-19. Study in general: Among the donors, TCR clusters were largely specific to each donor.

On this clonotype itself: No antigen is known for it.

CDR1 and CDR2 (germline): LNHDA, SQIVND (reference sequence). CDR3 length: 14 amino acids. V lost 0 bases, J lost 9 bases, and 12 bases lay in between. General study results and limits: Within pre-infection memory, some responding clones were found, suggesting cross-reactive memory joined. The SARS-CoV-2 specificity of second-wave clones reaching peak at day 37 remained unverified.

TCR alpha and TCR beta cDNA libraries carrying sample barcodes and UMIs were produced by 5'RACE using constant-segment primers. TCRdb processed the 5' RACE reads anew with MiXCR; each CDR3 protein has one entry. The sample contains around 300,000 distinct CDR3 sequences, roughly 15% of which appear only once. This sequence joins TRBV19 and TRBJ1-5; D possibly corresponds to TRBD1 (6 bases). The material sequenced was PBMCs or a T cell subset sorted from them (not recorded which). The receptor was derived from a man between 18 and 35 years old who had mild COVID-19 (a few samples of this study predate the infection). Cell type and time point are not known. The CDR3 region is CASSIEAGESPQHF. DNA of the CDR3: TGTGCCAGTAGTATAGAGGCAGGGGAGTCGCCCCAGCATTTT.